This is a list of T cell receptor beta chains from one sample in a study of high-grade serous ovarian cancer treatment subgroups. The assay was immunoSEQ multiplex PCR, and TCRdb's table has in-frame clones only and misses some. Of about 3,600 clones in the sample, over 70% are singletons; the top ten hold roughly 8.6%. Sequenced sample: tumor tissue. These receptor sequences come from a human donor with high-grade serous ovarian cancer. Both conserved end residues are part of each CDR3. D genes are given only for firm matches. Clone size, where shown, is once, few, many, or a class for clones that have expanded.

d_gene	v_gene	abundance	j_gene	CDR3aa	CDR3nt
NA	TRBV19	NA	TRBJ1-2	CASRRDPRGYTF	TGTGCCAGTAGGCGGGACCCCCGTGGCTACACCTTC
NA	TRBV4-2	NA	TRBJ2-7	CASSQVGLAETGFIYYEQYF	TGTGCCAGCAGCCAAGTGGGGCTGGCCGAAACAGGGTTCATCTACTACGAGCAGTACTTC
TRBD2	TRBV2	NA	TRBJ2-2	CASSVKRGGTGELFF	TGTGCCAGCAGTGTCAAGCGGGGGGGCACCGGGGAGCTGTTTTTT
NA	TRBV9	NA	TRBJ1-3	CASSVRVGTGNTIYF	TGTGCCAGCAGTGTCCGCGTGGGTACTGGAAACACCATATATTTT
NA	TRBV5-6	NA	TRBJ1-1	CASSSDSNTEAFF	TGTGCCAGCAGCTCCGACAGTAACACTGAAGCTTTCTTT
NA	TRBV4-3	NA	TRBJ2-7	CASSQGRGPQYEQYF	TGCGCCAGCAGCCAAGGACGGGGTCCCCAATACGAGCAGTACTTC
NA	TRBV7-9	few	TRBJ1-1	CASGEVPNTEAFF	TGTGCCAGCGGGGAGGTTCCGAACACTGAAGCTTTCTTT
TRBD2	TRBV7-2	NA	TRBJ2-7	CASSLAAGGPYYEQYF	TGTGCCAGCAGCTTAGCCGCGGGGGGGCCGTACTACGAGCAGTACTTC
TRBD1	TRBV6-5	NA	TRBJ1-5	CASSFDRVQPQHF	TGTGCCAGCAGTTTCGACAGGGTACAGCCCCAGCATTTT
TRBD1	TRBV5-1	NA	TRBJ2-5	CASSAGTEGETQYF	TGCGCCAGCAGCGCCGGGACAGAAGGAGAGACCCAGTACTTC
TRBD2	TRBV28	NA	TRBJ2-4	CASSLGTSGGANIQYF	TGTGCCAGCAGTTTAGGGACTAGCGGGGGGGCGAACATTCAGTACTTC
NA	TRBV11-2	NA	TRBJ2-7	CASSLYTGISYEQYF	TGTGCCAGCAGCTTATATACAGGAATCTCTTACGAGCAGTACTTC
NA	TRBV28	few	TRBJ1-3	CASSPVEALSGNTIYF	TGTGCCAGCAGCCCCGTGGAGGCCCTCTCTGGAAACACCATATATTTT
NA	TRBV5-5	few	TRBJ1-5	CASSFGGGYNQPQHF	TGTGCCAGCAGCTTTGGGGGGGGTTACAATCAGCCCCAGCATTTT
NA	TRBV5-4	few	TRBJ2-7	CASSLDRGVNEQYF	TGTGCCAGCAGCTTGGATAGGGGGGTCAACGAGCAGTACTTC
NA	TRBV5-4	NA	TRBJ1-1	CASSLGGLTGTEAFF	TGTGCCAGCAGCTTGGGGGGACTCACAGGGACTGAAGCTTTCTTT
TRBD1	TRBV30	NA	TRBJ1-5	CAWSQRGRFSQPQHF	TGTGCCTGGAGTCAGAGGGGGCGATTTAGTCAGCCCCAGCATTTT
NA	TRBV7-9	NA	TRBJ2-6	CASSLGQFGSGANVLTF	TGTGCCAGCAGCTTAGGACAGTTCGGCTCTGGGGCCAACGTCCTGACTTTC
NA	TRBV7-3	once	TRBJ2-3	CASSLGHSTDTQYF	TGTGCCAGCAGCTTAGGCCACAGCACAGATACGCAGTATTTT
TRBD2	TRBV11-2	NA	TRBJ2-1	CASSTPGTSGYNEQFF	TGTGCCAGCAGCACCCCGGGGACTAGCGGTTACAATGAGCAGTTCTTC
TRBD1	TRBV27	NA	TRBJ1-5	CASSPTGGRGTNQPQHF	TGTGCCAGTAGCCCTACCGGAGGCAGGGGGACCAATCAGCCCCAGCATTTT
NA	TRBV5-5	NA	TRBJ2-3	CASSLGSGVADTQYF	TGTGCCAGCAGCTTGGGCTCGGGCGTGGCAGATACGCAGTATTTT
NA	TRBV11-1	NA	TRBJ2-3	CASSLGVGDTQYF	TGTGCCAGCAGCTTGGGAGTAGGAGATACGCAGTATTTT
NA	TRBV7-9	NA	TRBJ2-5	CATGQETQYF	TGTGCTACCGGCCAAGAGACCCAGTACTTC
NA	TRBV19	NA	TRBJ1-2	CASSISARTVGFGYTF	TGTGCCAGTAGTATCTCAGCACGGACAGTCGGTTTTGGCTACACCTTC
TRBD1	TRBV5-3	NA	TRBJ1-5	CARSLRRQGVSGNQPQHF	TGTGCCAGAAGCTTGCGTCGACAGGGTGTGTCGGGAAATCAGCCCCAGCATTTT
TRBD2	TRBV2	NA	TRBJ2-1	CASIGLGWGEQFF	TGTGCCAGCATTGGACTAGGATGGGGTGAGCAGTTCTTC
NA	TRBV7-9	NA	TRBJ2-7	CASSSTTLNYEQYF	TGTGCCAGCAGCTCCACGACACTAAACTACGAGCAGTACTTC
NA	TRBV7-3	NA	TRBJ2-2	CASSPYPRGELFF	TGTGCCAGCAGCCCGTACCCTCGCGGGGAGCTGTTTTTT
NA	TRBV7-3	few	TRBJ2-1	CASSSTVIGEQFF	TGTGCCAGCAGTTCGACCGTGATCGGTGAGCAGTTCTTC
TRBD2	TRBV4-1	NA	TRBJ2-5	CASSQDRPETSYSPQYF	TGCGCCAGCAGCCAAGATCGTCCAGAGACTAGCTACTCCCCCCAGTACTTC
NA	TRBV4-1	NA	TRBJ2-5	CASSPPGVLDSSPETQYF	TGCGCCAGCAGTCCCCCGGGGGTTCTCGATTCCTCGCCAGAGACCCAGTACTTC
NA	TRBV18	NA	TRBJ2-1	CASSPILRRGNEQFF	TGTGCCAGCTCACCAATACTCCGGAGGGGGAATGAGCAGTTCTTC
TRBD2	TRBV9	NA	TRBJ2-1	CASSVGTSGGDEQFF	TGTGCCAGCAGCGTAGGGACTAGCGGGGGGGATGAGCAGTTCTTC
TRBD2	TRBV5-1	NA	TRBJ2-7	CASSLDSGLTYEQYF	TGCGCCAGCAGCTTGGATAGCGGGCTCACCTACGAGCAGTACTTC
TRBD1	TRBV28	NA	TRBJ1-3	CASNAAQGAGGNTIYF	TGTGCCAGCAACGCGGCACAGGGGGCCGGGGGAAACACCATATATTTT
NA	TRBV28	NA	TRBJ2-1	CASSPSAGAGDYNEQFF	TGTGCCAGCAGCCCTTCCGCGGGGGCGGGTGACTACAATGAGCAGTTCTTC
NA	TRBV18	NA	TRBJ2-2	CASSHGTENTGELFF	TGTGCCAGCTCACACGGGACGGAGAACACCGGGGAGCTGTTTTTT
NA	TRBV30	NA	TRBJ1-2	CAWSVVRDYGYTF	TGTGCCTGGAGTGTAGTCAGGGACTATGGCTACACCTTC
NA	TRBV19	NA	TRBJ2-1	CASARGLSSNNEQFF	TGTGCCAGTGCCAGAGGACTCAGCAGCAACAATGAGCAGTTCTTC
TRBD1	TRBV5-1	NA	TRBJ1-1	CASSLAGTEVNTEAFF	TGCGCCAGCAGCTTGGCCGGGACAGAAGTCAACACTGAAGCTTTCTTT
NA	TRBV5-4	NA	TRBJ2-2	CASSPGGELFF	TGTGCCAGCAGCCCCGGAGGGGAGCTGTTTTTT
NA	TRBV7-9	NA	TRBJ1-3	CASSLASGSGNTIYF	TGTGCCAGCAGCTTAGCATCAGGCTCTGGAAACACCATATATTTT
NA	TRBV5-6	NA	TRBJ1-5	CASSLGAGSNQPQHF	TGTGCCAGCAGCTTGGGTGCCGGTAGCAATCAGCCCCAGCATTTT
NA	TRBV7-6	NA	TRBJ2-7	CASSLGRTVGESLYEQYF	TGTGCCAGCAGCTTAGGTCGGACAGTTGGGGAGTCCCTCTACGAGCAGTACTTC
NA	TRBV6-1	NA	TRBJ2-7	CASSTLAGAHYEQYF	TGTGCCAGCAGTACTCTCGCGGGGGCCCACTACGAGCAGTACTTC